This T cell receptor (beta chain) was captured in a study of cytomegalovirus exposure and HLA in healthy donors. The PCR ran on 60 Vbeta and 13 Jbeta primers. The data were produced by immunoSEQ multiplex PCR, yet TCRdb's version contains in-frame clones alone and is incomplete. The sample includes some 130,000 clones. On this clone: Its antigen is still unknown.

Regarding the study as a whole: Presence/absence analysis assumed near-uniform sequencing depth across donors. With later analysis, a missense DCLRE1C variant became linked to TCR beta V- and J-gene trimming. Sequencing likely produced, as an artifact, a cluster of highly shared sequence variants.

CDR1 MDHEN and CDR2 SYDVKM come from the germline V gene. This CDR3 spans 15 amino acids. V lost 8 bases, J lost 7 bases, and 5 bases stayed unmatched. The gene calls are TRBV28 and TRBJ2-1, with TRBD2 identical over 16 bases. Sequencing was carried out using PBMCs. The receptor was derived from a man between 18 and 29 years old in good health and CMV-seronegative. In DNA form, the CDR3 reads TGTGCCAGCGGGACTAGCGGGGGGGCTGGGAATGAGCAGTTCTTC. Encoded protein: CASGTSGGAGNEQFF.